The 13 T cell receptor beta chains below all came from one sample that was sequenced in a study of identifying expanded T cells in peripheral blood (dated by TCRdb to between 2017 and 2020). The protocol used for the library was the immunoSEQ multiplex PCR assay. This immuneACCESS table, as held by TCRdb, lists in-frame sequences with V and J called but not all clones. Of the missing ones, under half trace to an unresolved V gene in checked studies; the others have no known cause. This sample lists 95,000 to 150,000 clones; about four fifths were detected once. The top ten clonotypes cover 2.5% to 3.5% of the sample. The sequencing sample was made of blood. The receptor source for this set is a person between 18 and 70 years old in good health.

This clone was counted a few times. The chain is built from TRBV6-5 and TRBJ2-7, with D possibly being TRBD1 or TRBD2 (5 bases each). Trimming took off 4 bases at V and 0 bases at J, with 16 bases between the two ends. Germline V gives CDR1 MNHEY, CDR2 SVGAGI. This CDR3 has 16 amino acids. Written as DNA, the CDR3 is TGTGCCAGCAGTTGGGGAGTGACAGCCCGCTCCTACGAGCAGTACTTC. Translating it yields CASSWGVTARSYEQYF.

This clone was found once. V and J are TRBV18 and TRBJ1-4; D not resolved. The CDR3 is 12 amino acids. The germline V gene encodes CDR1 KGHSH and CDR2 LQKENI. V lost 3 bases and J 4 bases, leaving 3 bases between the germline ends. Here the CDR3 DNA reads TGTGCCAGCTCACCTGATAATGAAAAACTGTTTTTT. It encodes CASSPDNEKLFF.

The chain joins TRBV19 to TRBJ2-5, with 7 bases matching TRBD1. Germline V lookup: CDR1 LNHDA, CDR2 SQIVND (reference sequence). This CDR3 contains 18 residues. Losses at the gene ends were 8 bases for V and 5 bases for J; bases not matched to a gene: 23. The CDR3 sequence: CASSLVYVEGANGETQYF. Written as DNA, the CDR3 is TGTGCCAGTTCGTTAGTGTATGTTGAGGGGGCCAATGGTGAGACCCAGTACTTC.

The V and J genes are TRBV7-2 and TRBJ2-5, with D tentatively TRBD1 or TRBD2 (5 bases each). Germline CDR1 is SGHTA and CDR2 is FQGNSA. The CDR3 loop spans 16 amino acids. V lost 5 bases and J lost 5, with 21 bases in between. CDR3 DNA: TGTGCCAGCAGCGAAAAATGGGAATATAGGGACGAGACCCAGTACTTC. Its translation is CASSEKWEYRDETQYF.

The V gene is TRBV5-1, the J gene TRBJ1-2; D not resolved. The V end lost 1 base, the J end lost 4 bases, and 5 bases lay between the germline ends. This CDR3 contains 12 residues. In germline, CDR1 is SGHRS, CDR2 YFSETQ. The CDR3 loop reads CASSLSFYGYTF. In nucleotides, the CDR3 is TGCGCCAGCAGCTTGTCATTCTATGGCTACACCTTC.

This chain joins TRBV5-8 and TRBJ2-7; 9 bases match TRBD1. This CDR3 is 14 amino acids long. V lost 4 bases to trimming and J lost 0 bases; unmatched junction nucleotides: 2. Germline loops: CDR1 SGHTS, CDR2 YDEGEE. In DNA form, the CDR3 reads TGTGCCAGCAGCGCGACAGGGGGCTCCTACGAGCAGTACTTC. Its protein product is CASSATGGSYEQYF.

The chain uses TRBV5-6 and TRBJ2-3, with TRBD1 matching 7 bases. After removal of 0 bases from V and 9 bases from J, the junction contained 16 bases not matched to a gene. Looked up from germline, CDR1 is SGHDT and CDR2 is YYEEEE. The CDR3 length is 17 residues. DNA of the CDR3: TGTGCCAGCAGCTTGGGTTTGAGAACAGGGGTAGTCGGGACGCAGTATTTT. It is translated as CASSLGLRTGVVGTQYF.

This rearrangement joins TRBV2 to TRBJ2-7; D call uncertain. Trimming took off 6 bases at V and 4 bases at J, with 16 bases between the two ends. The CDR3 runs to 14 residues. The germline V gene has CDR1 SNHLY and CDR2 FYNNEI. For the CDR3, the DNA is TGTGCCAGCAGAACGAGTGTTCTTCTTTACGAGCAGTACTTC. Translation gives CASRTSVLLYEQYF.

The rearrangement joins TRBV7-6 to TRBJ1-5; D is unresolved. The germline gives CDR1 SGHVS, CDR2 FNYEAQ. The CDR3 consists of 15 residues. V lost 5 bases and J lost 3, with 14 bases in between. CDR3 residues: CASSPSVRSNQPQHF. The CDR3 bases are TGTGCCAGCAGCCCCTCCGTTAGGTCCAATCAGCCCCAGCATTTT. The full variable domain, with the rest looked up from reference TRBV7-6 and TRBJ1-5, is GAGVSQSPRYKVTKRGQDVALRCDPISGHVSLYWYRQALGQGPEFLTYFNYEAQQDKSGLPNDRFSAERPEGSISTLTIQRTEQRDSAMYRCASSPSVRSNQPQHFGDGTRLSIL.

This clone was counted a few times. The chain carries TRBV28 and TRBJ1-6; D is ambiguous. The germline gives CDR1 MDHEN, CDR2 SYDVKM. V gave up 4 bases and J gave up 11 bases, with 12 bases separating them. This CDR3 is 13 amino acids long. The CDR3 nucleotides read TGTGCCAGCAGTTCCCCCCCTTTGGCACCCCTCCACTTT. Translation gives CASSSPPLAPLHF.

This chain joins TRBV9 and TRBJ2-7; no reliable D call. V was shortened by 0 bases and J by 3 bases, with 13 bases between the two germline ends. Germline lookup yields CDR1 SGDLS and CDR2 YYNGEE. The length of the CDR3 is 15 residues. The CDR3 nucleotides are TGTGCCAGCAGCGTAGACCGAGCCTGGGGCTACGAGCAGTACTTC. Amino acids: CASSVDRAWGYEQYF.

The chain is built from TRBV14 and TRBJ1-2; tentatively, D is TRBD1 (5 bases). This CDR3 has 16 residues. V gave up 0 bases and J gave up 4 bases, with 15 bases separating them. Germline V gene sequence: CDR1 SGHDN, CDR2 FVKESK. Here the CDR3 reads CASSQDTGSTTYGYTF. The CDR3 DNA reads TGTGCCAGCAGCCAAGACACAGGATCCACCACCTATGGCTACACCTTC.

The J gene is TRBJ1-2, the V gene TRBV6-5, with 7 bases aligning to TRBD1. This CDR3 region has 15 residues. Germline V gene sequence: CDR1 MNHEY, CDR2 SVGAGI. The V and J ends lost 4 bases and 8 bases, in that order; junction bases with no gene match: 13. The CDR3, as DNA: TGTGCCAGCAGTTCACAGGGGTCCCTCCTGGGCGGCTACACCTTC. Residues: CASSSQGSLLGGYTF.